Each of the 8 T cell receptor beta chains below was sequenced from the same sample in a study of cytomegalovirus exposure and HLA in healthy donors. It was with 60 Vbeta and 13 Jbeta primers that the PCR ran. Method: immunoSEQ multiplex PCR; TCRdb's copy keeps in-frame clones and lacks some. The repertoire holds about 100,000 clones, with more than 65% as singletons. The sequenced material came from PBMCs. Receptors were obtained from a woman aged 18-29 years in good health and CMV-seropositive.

Written as DNA, the CDR3 is TGTGCCAGCAGCTGGACTAGCGTCAACACCGGGGAGCTGTTTTTT. This codes for CASSWTSVNTGELFF. This sequence joins TRBV5-4 and TRBJ2-2; 9 bases are shared with TRBD2. The V gene end was trimmed by 3 bases and the J gene end by 2 bases; junction bases not matched to a gene: 2. This CDR3 has 15 amino acids. Germline V gene lookup returns CDR1 SGHNT and CDR2 YYREEE (reference sequence). Combining the CDR3 with reference TRBV5-4 and TRBJ2-2 gives the whole variable domain ETGVTQSPTHLIKTRGQQVTLRCSSQSGHNTVSWYQQALGQGPQFIFQYYREEENGRGNFPPRFSGLQFPNYSSELNVNALELDDSALYLCASSWTSVNTGELFFGEGSRLTVL.

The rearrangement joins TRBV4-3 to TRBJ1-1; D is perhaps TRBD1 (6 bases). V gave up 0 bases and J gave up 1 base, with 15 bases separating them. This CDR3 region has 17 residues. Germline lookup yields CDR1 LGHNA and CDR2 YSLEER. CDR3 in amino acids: CASSQDIQGHSNTEAFF. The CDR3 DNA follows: TGCGCCAGCAGCCAAGATATCCAGGGACACTCGAACACTGAAGCTTTCTTT.

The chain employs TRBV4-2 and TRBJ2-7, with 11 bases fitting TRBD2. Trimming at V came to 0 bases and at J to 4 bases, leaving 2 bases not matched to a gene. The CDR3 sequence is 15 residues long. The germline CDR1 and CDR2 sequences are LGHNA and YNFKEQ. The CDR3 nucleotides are TGTGCCAGCAGCCAAGAACTAGCGGGAGCATACGAGCAGTACTTC. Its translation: CASSQELAGAYEQYF.

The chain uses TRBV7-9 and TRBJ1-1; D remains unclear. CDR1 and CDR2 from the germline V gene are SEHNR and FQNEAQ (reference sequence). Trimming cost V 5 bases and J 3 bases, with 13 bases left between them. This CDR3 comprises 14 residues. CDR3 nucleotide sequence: TGTGCCAGCAGCCGAGGGAACAAGGACACTGAAGCTTTCTTT. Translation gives CASSRGNKDTEAFF. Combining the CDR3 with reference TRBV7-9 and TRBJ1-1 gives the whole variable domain DTGVSQNPRHKITKRGQNVTFRCDPISEHNRLYWYRQTLGQGPEFLTYFQNEAQLEKSRLLSDRFSAERPKGSFSTLEIQRTEQGDSAMYLCASSRGNKDTEAFFGQGTRLTVV.

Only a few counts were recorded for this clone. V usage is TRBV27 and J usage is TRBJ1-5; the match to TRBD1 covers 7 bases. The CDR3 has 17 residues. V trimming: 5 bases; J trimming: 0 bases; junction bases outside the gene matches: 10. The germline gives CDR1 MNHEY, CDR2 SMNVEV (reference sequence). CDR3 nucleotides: TGTGCCAGCAGTCCGACAGGGACAATTTATAGCAATCAGCCCCAGCATTTT. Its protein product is CASSPTGTIYSNQPQHF.

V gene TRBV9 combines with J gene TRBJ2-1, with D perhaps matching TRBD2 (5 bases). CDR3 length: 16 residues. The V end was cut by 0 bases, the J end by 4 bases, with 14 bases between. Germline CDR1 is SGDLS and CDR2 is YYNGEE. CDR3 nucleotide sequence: TGTGCCAGCAGCGTAGAATGGGGAGCCACATACAATGAGCAGTTCTTC. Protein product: CASSVEWGATYNEQFF.

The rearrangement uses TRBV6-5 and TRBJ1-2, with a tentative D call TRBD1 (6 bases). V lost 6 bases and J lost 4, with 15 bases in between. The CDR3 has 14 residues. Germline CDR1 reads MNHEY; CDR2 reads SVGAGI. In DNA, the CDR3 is TGTGCCAGCAGCTACGGGGGCGCGAGCTATGGCTACACCTTC. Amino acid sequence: CASSYGGASYGYTF.

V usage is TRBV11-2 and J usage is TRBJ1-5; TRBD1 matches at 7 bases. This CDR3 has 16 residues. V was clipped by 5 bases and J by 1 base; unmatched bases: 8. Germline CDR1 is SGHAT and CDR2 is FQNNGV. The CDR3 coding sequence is TGTGCCAGCAGCACCCACAGGGGAAAGAGCAATCAGCCCCAGCATTTT. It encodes CASSTHRGKSNQPQHF.